What follows are 15 T cell receptor beta chains derived from one specimen sequenced in a study of regulatory T cells in long-lasting Graves disease. The authors built TCR beta libraries using iRepertoire HTBI primers and Arm-PCR of CDR3 regions. From the multiplex PCR reads, TCRdb called clonotypes with MiXCR, one entry per CDR3 protein. Of roughly 360,000 distinct CDR3 sequences detected, about 12% appear once; the ten largest clones hold approximately 17%. Time point indicated: newly diagnosed GD, antithyroid drugs for less than 3 months. From PBMCs, RNA was extracted and then used to make the TCR library. These data were likewise used in another study, on T cells in Graves' hyperthyroidism and ophthalmopathy.

Sample: peripheral blood mononuclear cells (PBMCs), taken at new diagnosis, from a patient treated with antithyroid drugs. These receptors all come from a young woman with Graves disease.

Only a few counts were recorded for this clonotype. V and J are TRBV6-2 or TRBV6-3 and TRBJ1-1, with D unresolved. The germline CDR1 and CDR2 sequences are MNHEY and SVGEGT. V gave up 10 bases and J gave up 1 base, with 13 bases separating them. The CDR3 consists of 13 residues. The CDR3 nucleotides are TGTGCCACTTTAGAACGTCGGAACACTGAAGCTTTCTTT. Translated: CATLERRNTEAFF.

This clonotype was counted many times. The chain has TRBV6-1 and TRBJ1-1; no clear D. Germline-derived CDR1 and CDR2 are MNHNS and SASEGT. This CDR3 has 13 residues. Trimming removed 7 bases at V and 7 bases at J, with 16 bases between. CDR3 nucleotides: TGTGCCAGCATCTCTTCCCGGGCAGATGAAGCTTTCTTT. Protein sequence: CASISSRADEAFF.

This clonotype was recorded at least ten times. V and J are TRBV12-3 or TRBV12-4 and TRBJ1-2, with TRBD1 identical over 7 bases. CDR3 length: 15 residues. V lost 6 bases, J lost 4 bases, and 11 bases stayed unmatched. This CDR3 reads CASSSVQGSGYGYTF. The CDR3 DNA is TGTGCCAGCAGCTCTGTACAGGGGTCGGGCTATGGCTACACCTTC.

This clonotype appeared many times. J is TRBJ1-5 and V is TRBV20-1, with D possibly matching TRBD1 (6 bases). CDR3 length: 15 amino acids. V lost 0 bases, J lost 2 bases, and 11 bases lay in between. The germline V gene encodes CDR1 DFQATT and CDR2 SNEGSKA (reference sequence). The CDR3 loop is CSAREGATRNQPQHF. The CDR3, as DNA: TGCAGTGCTAGAGAGGGGGCTACCCGCAATCAGCCCCAGCATTTT.

This clonotype turned up a few times. The chain is built from TRBV19 and TRBJ2-7; tentatively, D is TRBD1 or TRBD2 (5 bases each). Germline CDR1 is LNHDA and CDR2 is SQIVND (reference sequence). Between the trimmed V and J ends, which lost 3 bases and 7 bases, there was a span of 10 bases. This CDR3 is 12 amino acids long. CDR3 residues: CASSIRGGEQYV. The CDR3 region has the DNA TGTGCCAGTAGTATCCGGGGCGGTGAGCAGTACGTC.

This clonotype was seen repeatedly, ten times or more. The chain uses TRBV24-1 and TRBJ1-5, with 11 bases identical to TRBD1. CDR1 is KGHDR, CDR2 SFDVKD, per germline. J lost 0 bases, V lost 10 bases, and 10 bases had no gene match. The CDR3 spans 17 residues. CDR3 DNA sequence: TGTGCCACGGAGGGACAGGGGGTACCGGGTAGCAATCAGCCCCAGCATTTT. Amino acids: CATEGQGVPGSNQPQHF.

This clonotype was picked up many times. The J gene is TRBJ1-2, the V gene TRBV3-1, with D tentatively TRBD1 (6 bases). The germline gives CDR1 LGHDT, CDR2 YNNKEL (reference sequence). V was pared by 3 bases and J by 6 bases, with 17 bases between. The CDR3 has 15 amino acids. CDR3 DNA sequence: TGTGCCAGCAGCCACATGACACAGGGATGGAATGGCTACACCTTC. This encodes CASSHMTQGWNGYTF.

This clonotype was found a few times. The rearrangement joins TRBV6-2 or TRBV6-3 to TRBJ2-1; no definite D call. CDR1 MNHEY and CDR2 SVGEGT come from the germline V gene. The V gene lost 2 bases and the J gene lost 10 bases, with 6 bases spanning the gap. The CDR3 loop spans 11 amino acids. CDR3 region: CASSYAVEQFF. CDR3 nucleotide sequence: TGTGCCAGCAGTTACGCCGTGGAGCAGTTCTTC.

The sample holds many counts of this clonotype. V usage is TRBV12-3 or TRBV12-4 and J usage is TRBJ2-7; 9 nucleotides agree with TRBD1. Trimming took 3 bases from V and 3 from J; bases not matched to a gene: 21. CDR3 length: 20 amino acids. CDR3 loop: CASSFSERRTGVISFYEQYF. The CDR3 DNA sequence: TGTGCCAGCAGTTTTTCAGAGCGGCGGACAGGGGTGATCAGCTTCTACGAGCAGTACTTC.

This clonotype has a count of ten or more. The rearrangement links TRBV7-2 to TRBJ2-7, with D tentatively TRBD2 (5 bases). CDR3 length: 17 residues. V gave up 6 bases and J gave up 6 bases, with 27 bases separating them. CDR1 is SGHTA and CDR2 is FQGNSA in the germline V gene. The CDR3 here is CASSVRAPGVRGLEQYV. The CDR3 bases are TGTGCCAGCAGTGTCCGAGCGCCCGGGGTTCGTGGGCTCGAGCAGTACGTC.

This clonotype was detected ten times or more. This sequence joins TRBV7-9 and TRBJ2-2; possibly TRBD1 or TRBD2 for D (5 bases each). The CDR3 covers 14 residues. Germline lookup yields CDR1 SEHNR and CDR2 FQNEAQ (reference sequence). Trimming shortened V by 3 bases and J by 4 bases, and 9 bases separated the two germline ends. DNA of the CDR3: TGTGCCAGCAGCTTCGTGAGGGGCACCGGGGAGCTGTTTTTT. It translates to CASSFVRGTGELFF.

This clonotype was counted between two and nine times. V usage is TRBV18 and J usage is TRBJ2-1; 7 bases line up with TRBD1. Germline V lookup: CDR1 KGHSH, CDR2 LQKENI. The CDR3 sequence is 15 residues long. The V segment lost 3 bases and the J segment 1 base; nucleotides outside the gene matches: 3. CDR3 amino acids: CASSPEDRSYNEQFF. CDR3 bases: TGTGCCAGCTCACCGGAGGACAGGTCCTACAATGAGCAGTTCTTC.

This clonotype was seen ten or more times. This sequence joins TRBV7-9 and TRBJ2-1; 9 bases map to TRBD1. The CDR3 sequence is 14 residues long. V shed 5 bases, J shed 6 bases, and the junction held 5 bases outside the gene matches. Germline V CDR1 and CDR2: SEHNR, FQNEAQ (reference sequence). CDR3 nucleotides: TGTGCCAGCAGCGCAGGACAGGGGCTCAATGAGCAGTTCTTC. This sequence encodes CASSAGQGLNEQFF.

This clonotype was observed many times. As DNA, the CDR3 is TGTGCCAGCAGCCCCGGGGCCGGGGAGCTGTTTTTT. This codes for CASSPGAGELFF. The chain joins TRBV7-3 to TRBJ2-2; tentatively, D is TRBD2 (5 bases). The CDR3 runs to 12 residues. CDR1 is SGHTA, CDR2 FQGTGA, per germline. Trimming pared 5 bases from V and 6 bases from J, leaving 7 bases between.

This clonotype was found many times. The chain is built from TRBV12-3 or TRBV12-4 and TRBJ1-5, with D unclear. V was cut by 4 bases and J by 3 bases, with 13 bases left in between. CDR3 length equals 15 residues. CDR3 in DNA: TGTGCCAGCAGTTCCCGAGGACGGCTCAATCAGCCCCAGCATTTT. Amino acids: CASSSRGRLNQPQHF.